This passage covers 26 T cell receptor beta chains from one sample sequenced in a study of shared clonotypes between healthy human individuals. Sequencing used immunoSEQ multiplex PCR; TCRdb keeps in-frame clones, though not all of them. The table records about 380,000 clones, 95% to 97% of them present only once. The sample consisted of memory CD8+ T cells sorted from blood. Specified subset: CD45RO+ cells pooled with CCR7-negative TemRA cells. All receptors derive from a man aged 30-40 years in good health.

V gene TRBV6-1 combines with J gene TRBJ2-5; TRBD1 is a possible D gene (5 bases). Germline values: CDR1 MNHNS, CDR2 SASEGT. Trimming cost V 8 bases and J 0 bases, with 10 bases left between them. The CDR3 is made up of 13 amino acids. The CDR3 region is CASERQYQETQYF. Here the CDR3 DNA reads TGTGCCAGCGAGAGACAGTACCAAGAGACCCAGTACTTC.

The rearrangement links TRBV6-6 to TRBJ1-2; no firm D call. Germline V lookup: CDR1 MNHNY, CDR2 SVGAGI (reference sequence). This CDR3 has 13 amino acids. Trimming took off 2 bases at V and 7 bases at J, with 11 bases between the two ends. The CDR3 region has the DNA TGTGCCAGCAGTTACGCCACATGGCCTGGCTACACCTTC. It codes for CASSYATWPGYTF.

The rearrangement links TRBV30 to TRBJ2-7; tentative D call: TRBD2 (7 bases). The CDR3 sequence is 19 residues long. Germline V gene sequence: CDR1 GTSNPN, CDR2 SVGIG (reference sequence). Trimming took 0 bases from V and 3 from J, leaving 27 bases between them. The CDR3 loop reads CAWSVPFGRGAGKSYEQYF. The CDR3 coding sequence is TGTGCCTGGAGTGTACCTTTCGGCAGGGGAGCGGGAAAGAGCTACGAGCAGTACTTC.

The rearrangement uses TRBV27 and TRBJ2-7; 8 nucleotides align to TRBD1. CDR1 is MNHEY, CDR2 SMNVEV, per germline (reference sequence). This CDR3 has 13 amino acids. Losses at the gene ends were 5 bases for V and 6 bases for J; bases not matched to a gene: 6. In DNA form, the CDR3 reads TGTGCCAGCAGTACCCACGGACAGGGCGAGCAGTACTTC. Encoded protein: CASSTHGQGEQYF.

V gene TRBV28 combines with J gene TRBJ2-7; D remains ambiguous. Germline CDR1 MDHEN, CDR2 SYDVKM. The ends were cut back, 6 bases at V and 1 base at J, with 10 bases in the middle. The CDR3 loop spans 13 amino acids. Here the CDR3 reads CASSPDRSYEQYF. DNA for the CDR3: TGTGCCAGCAGCCCAGACCGATCCTACGAGCAGTACTTC.

This chain uses TRBV18 with TRBJ2-1; 10 nucleotides align to TRBD1. Germline lookup yields CDR1 KGHSH and CDR2 LQKENI. CDR3 length: 16 residues. V dropped 3 bases and J dropped 3; count of bases not matched to a gene: 5. The CDR3 sequence: CASSPSTGGGYNEQFF. In DNA form, the CDR3 reads TGTGCCAGCTCACCGTCGACAGGGGGCGGCTACAATGAGCAGTTCTTC.

About this clone itself: The same CDR3 arises from other DNA sequences in this sample as well. V is TRBV9 and J is TRBJ2-7; 10 bases line up with TRBD2. The CDR3 runs 12 residues. V shed 7 bases, J shed 4 bases, and the junction held 2 bases outside the gene matches. CDR1 is SGDLS, CDR2 YYNGEE, per germline. The CDR3 DNA reads as TGTGCCAGCTCTAGCGGGAGTTACGAGCAGTACTTC. This codes for CASSSGSYEQYF.

The chain has TRBV29-1 and TRBJ2-1; TRBD2 aligns across 15 bases. This CDR3 has 14 amino acids. V shed 6 bases, J shed 7 bases, and the junction held 4 bases outside the gene matches. Germline CDR1 and CDR2: SQVTM and ANQGSEA. Written as DNA, the CDR3 is TGCAGCGTGCCCGGGACTAGCGGGAGGAATGAGCAGTTCTTC. As protein: CSVPGTSGRNEQFF.

Worth noting for this clone: The same CDR3 can be traced to other DNA sequences in this sample. The chain joins TRBV5-1 to TRBJ1-2; D perhaps matches TRBD1 (6 bases). The germline gives CDR1 SGHRS, CDR2 YFSETQ. There are 12 residues in the CDR3. V lost 1 base and J 5 bases, leaving 6 bases between the germline ends. CDR3 sequence (DNA): TGCGCCAGCAGCTTGACAGGGTATGGCTACACCTTC. Residues: CASSLTGYGYTF.

V usage is TRBV7-2 and J usage is TRBJ1-1; D remains unclear. From germline, CDR1 is SGHTA and CDR2 FQGNSA. Trimming stripped 0 bases from V and 3 bases from J, with 8 bases between. This CDR3 comprises 14 residues. CDR3 nucleotides: TGTGCCAGCAGCTTAGCGGCGGGCGACACTGAAGCTTTCTTT. Protein sequence: CASSLAAGDTEAFF.

The chain links TRBV6-4 to TRBJ2-7; 11 positions match TRBD2. CDR1 and CDR2 (germline): MRHNA, SNTAGT. The CDR3 has 14 residues. With 8 bases clipped from V and 2 bases from J, the junction kept 5 bases outside the gene matches. The CDR3 protein is CASSLLAGAYEQYF. Written as DNA, the CDR3 is TGTGCCAGCTCCCTACTAGCGGGGGCCTACGAGCAGTACTTC.

The J gene is TRBJ1-1, the V gene TRBV6-4; tentative D call: TRBD1 (6 bases). Germline lookup yields CDR1 MRHNA and CDR2 SNTAGT. Trimming stripped 4 bases from V and 1 base from J, with 7 bases between. CDR3 size: 13 residues. CDR3 residues: CASSATGNTEAFF. Written as DNA, the CDR3 is TGTGCCAGCAGTGCGACAGGGAACACTGAAGCTTTCTTT.

V is TRBV6-1 and J is TRBJ2-6, with TRBD1 as a possible D gene (6 bases). The V end lost 6 bases, the J end lost 3 bases, and 6 bases lay between the germline ends. This CDR3 has 13 amino acids. Germline CDR1 MNHNS, CDR2 SASEGT. The CDR3 protein is CASRQGGANVLTF. The CDR3 DNA reads as TGTGCCAGCAGACAGGGTGGGGCCAACGTCCTGACTTTC.

The chain recombines TRBV4-1 with TRBJ2-7, with D tentatively TRBD1 (6 bases). CDR1 MGHRA and CDR2 YSYEKL come from the germline V gene. The V end was cut by 0 bases, the J end by 5 bases, with 20 bases between. This CDR3 comprises 17 residues. DNA for the CDR3: TGCGCCAGCAGCCAAGATAATATTGGCAGGGGAAGTGACGAGCAGTACTTC. Translating it yields CASSQDNIGRGSDEQYF.

The V and J genes are TRBV7-9 and TRBJ2-3, with 7 bases matching TRBD2. The CDR3 consists of 15 residues. CDR1 is SEHNR, CDR2 FQNEAQ, per germline (reference sequence). Losses at the gene ends were 3 bases for V and 0 bases for J; bases not matched to a gene: 3. The CDR3 DNA is TGTGCCAGCAGCTTGTTTAGCGGGAGCACAGATACGCAGTATTTT. Translation gives CASSLFSGSTDTQYF.

The rearrangement uses TRBV5-1 and TRBJ1-2, with a weak D call TRBD1 (5 bases). There are 13 residues in the CDR3. Germline lookup yields CDR1 SGHRS and CDR2 YFSETQ. V was clipped by 0 bases and J by 3 bases, with 6 bases between them. The CDR3 loop reads CASSLGGYYGYTF. The CDR3 bases are TGCGCCAGCAGCTTGGGGGGGTACTATGGCTACACCTTC.

The chain recombines TRBV18 with TRBJ2-1; TRBD1 or TRBD2 may be the D gene (5 bases each). Trimming cost V 3 bases and J 8 bases, with 23 bases left between them. The CDR3 spans 17 residues. In germline, CDR1 is KGHSH, CDR2 LQKENI. CDR3: CASSPVEGPMVEDEQFF. CDR3 bases: TGTGCCAGCTCACCGGTTGAGGGGCCAATGGTTGAGGATGAGCAGTTCTTC.

The chain is built from TRBV7-8 and TRBJ2-7, with D perhaps matching TRBD2 (5 bases). In germline, CDR1 is SGHVS, CDR2 FQNEAQ. This CDR3 has 13 residues. Trimming removed 6 bases at V and 2 bases at J, with 11 bases between. The CDR3 loop is CASSRRSAYEQYF. The CDR3 bases are TGTGCCAGCAGTCGACGTAGCGCCTACGAGCAGTACTTC.

The gene calls are TRBV27 and TRBJ2-1; D ambiguous. The germline V gene encodes CDR1 MNHEY and CDR2 SMNVEV (reference sequence). This CDR3 comprises 13 residues. Trimming took 6 bases from V and 7 from J, leaving 13 bases between them. The CDR3 protein is CASRFSVLNEQFF. CDR3 nucleotide sequence: TGTGCCAGCAGGTTCTCGGTCCTTAATGAGCAGTTCTTC.

The CDR3 here is CASSQERDHYNEQFF. CDR3 coding DNA: TGTGCCAGCAGCCAAGAGCGGGACCACTACAATGAGCAGTTCTTC. The rearrangement uses TRBV4-2 and TRBJ2-1, with D possibly matching TRBD2 (6 bases). V was shortened by 0 bases and J by 3 bases, with 9 bases between the two germline ends. The germline CDR1 and CDR2 sequences are LGHNA and YNFKEQ. This CDR3 spans 15 amino acids.

Worth noting for this clone: Other DNA sequences from this sample encode an identical CDR3 as well. The gene calls are TRBV9 and TRBJ2-7, with 9 bases lining up with TRBD2. CDR3 length: 14 amino acids. V trimming: 2 bases; J trimming: 1 base; junction bases outside the gene matches: 1. Germline V gene lookup returns CDR1 SGDLS and CDR2 YYNGEE. The CDR3 DNA reads as TGTGCCAGCAGCGTCCTAGCGGGGTCCTACGAGCAGTACTTC. Encoded protein: CASSVLAGSYEQYF.

V and J are TRBV5-1 and TRBJ2-3; the match to TRBD2 covers 7 bases. The CDR3 consists of 17 residues. CDR1 SGHRS and CDR2 YFSETQ come from the germline V gene. The V segment lost 7 bases and the J segment 4 bases; nucleotides outside the gene matches: 18. The CDR3 region is CASYRGSGGLYPDTQYF. DNA for the CDR3: TGCGCCAGCTACCGCGGGAGTGGCGGGTTGTATCCAGATACGCAGTATTTT.

The DNA of the CDR3 is TGTGCCAGCAGCTTAACGGGACTAGCGATCGCGAACACCGGGGAGCTGTTTTTT. Protein: CASSLTGLAIANTGELFF. The rearrangement links TRBV7-8 to TRBJ2-2, with 10 nucleotides matching TRBD2. V was clipped by 2 bases and J by 0 bases; unmatched bases: 6. CDR3 length equals 18 residues. Germline lookup yields CDR1 SGHVS and CDR2 FQNEAQ.

V usage is TRBV9 and J usage is TRBJ2-2; possible D gene TRBD1, 5 bases. The length of the CDR3 is 15 residues. Trimming cost V 3 bases and J 1 base, with 10 bases left between them. Germline CDR1 SGDLS, CDR2 YYNGEE. This chain's CDR3 is CASSAYQGNTGELFF. CDR3 nucleotides: TGTGCCAGCAGCGCTTATCAGGGGAACACCGGGGAGCTGTTTTTT.

This sequence joins TRBV29-1 and TRBJ1-1, with D hard to call. With 4 bases removed from V and 0 bases from J, the gap between germline ends came to 6 bases. CDR3 size: 12 residues. Germline V gene data show CDR1 as SQVTM and CDR2 as ANQGSEA. CDR3 in DNA: TGCAGCGTTGGGGTGGTGAACACTGAAGCTTTCTTT. Its protein is CSVGVVNTEAFF.

The J gene is TRBJ1-1, the V gene TRBV6-5, with D maybe TRBD1 (5 bases). The CDR3 consists of 13 residues. V gave up 1 base and J gave up 2 bases, with 5 bases separating them. The germline V gene encodes CDR1 MNHEY and CDR2 SVGAGI. CDR3 sequence (DNA): TGTGCCAGCAGTTACTGGGACAACACTGAAGCTTTCTTT. Translating it yields CASSYWDNTEAFF.